The 30 T cell receptor beta chains in this list originate from one sample, sequenced in a study of blood T cell repertoires in COVID-19. The method was immunoSEQ multiplex PCR; TCRdb's version includes in-frame clones alone and lacks a portion of them. The sample lists 95,000 to 110,000 clones, about 90% occurring once. The sample consisted of peripheral blood. These receptors originate from a human donor in a cohort sampled during active COVID-19.

V and J are TRBV19 and TRBJ2-1, with 7 bases fitting TRBD2. From germline, CDR1 is LNHDA and CDR2 SQIVND (reference sequence). The V segment lost 1 base and the J segment 9 bases; nucleotides outside the gene matches: 9. CDR3 size: 15 residues. In DNA form, the CDR3 reads TGTGCCAGTAGTATAGTGTTGGGAGGGCCAGGTGAGCAGTTCTTC. Translation gives CASSIVLGGPGEQFF.

CDR3 in amino acids: CASSLGEREQYF. CDR3 coding DNA: TGTGCCAGCAGCTTAGGCGAGCGCGAGCAGTACTTC. The chain carries TRBV11-1 and TRBJ2-7; unclear D gene. V was trimmed by 1 base and J by 6 bases, leaving 7 bases between them. The CDR3 spans 12 residues. Germline V gene sequence: CDR1 SGHAT, CDR2 FQDESV (reference sequence).

As DNA, the CDR3 is TGTGCCAGCAGCCAAGAAATTGTAGCGCCTAGCACAGATACGCAGTATTTT. Protein sequence: CASSQEIVAPSTDTQYF. V and J are TRBV3-1 (or the pseudogene TRBV3-2) and TRBJ2-3, with a tentative D call TRBD2 (5 bases). V was cut by 0 bases and J by 0 bases, with 13 bases left in between. This CDR3 has 17 amino acids. The germline V gene has CDR1 LGHDT and CDR2 YNNKEL (reference sequence).

The CDR3 sequence: CASSGLAGGQNEQFF. In DNA, the CDR3 is TGTGCCAGCAGTGGATTAGCGGGGGGGCAGAATGAGCAGTTCTTC. The chain joins TRBV9 to TRBJ2-1; 11 bases agree with TRBD2. The ends lost 5 bases at V and 7 bases at J; junction bases unmatched: 8. Per the germline V gene, CDR1 is SGDLS and CDR2 is YYNGEE. The CDR3 loop spans 15 amino acids.

The J gene is TRBJ2-2, the V gene TRBV28; D might be TRBD1 (5 bases). This CDR3 has 15 residues. Germline V gives CDR1 MDHEN, CDR2 SYDVKM. The V end lost 1 base, the J end lost 8 bases, and 14 bases lay between the germline ends. The CDR3 loop is CASSLSAGPTGELFF. The CDR3 DNA sequence: TGTGCCAGCAGTTTATCGGCAGGGCCGACGGGGGAGCTGTTTTTT.

The genes are TRBV2 and TRBJ2-7, with TRBD1 identical over 7 bases. This CDR3 region has 12 residues. CDR1 is SNHLY, CDR2 FYNNEI, per germline. Trimming cost V 9 bases and J 2 bases; bases outside gene matches: 4. The CDR3 DNA reads as TGTGCCAGTACAGGGGCCCCCTACGAGCAGTACTTC. As protein: CASTGAPYEQYF.

This clone was seen more than once but under ten times. The chain joins TRBV7-3 to TRBJ1-6; perhaps TRBD1 as D (5 bases). Germline V lookup: CDR1 SGHTA, CDR2 FQGTGA. The length of the CDR3 is 14 residues. V dropped 3 bases and J dropped 5 bases, with 8 bases sitting between them. The CDR3 DNA sequence: TGTGCCAGCAGCTTGGACAACAATAATTCACCCCTCCACTTT. Its protein product is CASSLDNNNSPLHF. The variable domain in full, with the rest retrieved from reference TRBV7-3 and TRBJ1-6, is GAGVSQTPSNKVTEKGKYVELRCDPISGHTALYWYRQSLGQGPEFLIYFQGTGAADDSGLPNDRFFAVRPEGSVSTLKIQRTERGDSAVYLCASSLDNNNSPLHFGNGTRLTVT.

The chain links TRBV30 to TRBJ2-5; weak D call: TRBD2 (7 bases). The CDR3 contains 15 residues. Looked up from germline, CDR1 is GTSNPN and CDR2 is SVGIG (reference sequence). V lost 2 bases, J lost 4 bases, and 17 bases lay in between. The CDR3 bases are TGTGCCTGGAGTCACGAGGGGGGGCTTGGAGAGACCCAGTACTTC. Its protein product is CAWSHEGGLGETQYF.

The J gene is TRBJ1-5, the V gene TRBV28; 8 bases are shared with TRBD1. V shed 9 bases and J 4 bases; nucleotides not matched to a gene: 14. CDR3 length: 16 residues. CDR1 MDHEN and CDR2 SYDVKM come from the germline V gene. The CDR3: CASRTSVDRENQPQHF. CDR3 nucleotides: TGTGCCAGTCGGACAAGCGTGGACAGGGAGAATCAGCCCCAGCATTTT.

This rearrangement joins TRBV7-9 to TRBJ1-2, with TRBD1 as a possible D gene (5 bases). The V end was cut by 0 bases, the J end by 6 bases, with 14 bases between. The CDR3 contains 15 residues. Per germline, CDR1 SEHNR and CDR2 FQNEAQ (reference sequence). The CDR3 region is CASSLAGGSGNGYTF. In DNA form, the CDR3 reads TGTGCCAGCAGCTTAGCGGGGGGGTCCGGGAATGGCTACACCTTC. The full variable domain, in which reference TRBV7-9 and TRBJ1-2 provide the parts outside the CDR3, is DTGVSQNPRHKITKRGQNVTFRCDPISEHNRLYWYRQTLGQGPEFLTYFQNEAQLEKSRLLSDRFSAERPKGSFSTLEIQRTEQGDSAMYLCASSLAGGSGNGYTFGSGTRLTVV.

This rearrangement joins TRBV3-1 (or the pseudogene TRBV3-2) to TRBJ2-3; 11 nucleotides line up with TRBD1. The germline gives CDR1 LGHDT, CDR2 YNNKEL (reference sequence). The CDR3 consists of 15 residues. The trim removed 2 bases at V and 10 bases at J, leaving 8 bases unmatched. DNA of the CDR3: TGTGCCAGCAGCCAACGGCACCAGGGACAGGGGGCGCAGTATTTT. Protein: CASSQRHQGQGAQYF.

CDR3 amino acids: CASVKGGEGEKLFF. CDR3 DNA: TGTGCCAGCGTAAAAGGGGGCGAGGGGGAAAAACTGTTTTTT. The chain combines TRBV28 with TRBJ1-4; TRBD1 matches at 7 bases. The CDR3 spans 14 residues. The germline V gene has CDR1 MDHEN and CDR2 SYDVKM. J was trimmed by 8 bases and V by 8 bases; bases with no gene match: 11.

This clone was seen a single time. CDR3 bases: TGTGCCAGCTCCCCGACTAGCGGAGCTTCCTACGAGCAGTACTTC. Translating it yields CASSPTSGASYEQYF. The chain is built from TRBV18 and TRBJ2-7, with 9 bases lining up with TRBD2. In germline, CDR1 is KGHSH, CDR2 LQKENI. The CDR3 consists of 15 residues. V gave up 6 bases and J gave up 1 base; unmatched junction bases: 7.

This clone showed up just once. The chain employs TRBV5-1 and TRBJ2-2; 8 bases match TRBD1. In germline, CDR1 is SGHRS, CDR2 YFSETQ. The CDR3 contains 15 residues. The V gene end was trimmed by 4 bases and the J gene end by 0 bases; junction bases not matched to a gene: 2. The CDR3, as DNA: TGCGCCAGCAGCCGGGACAGGTCGAACACCGGGGAGCTGTTTTTT. As protein: CASSRDRSNTGELFF.

V gene TRBV4-1 combines with J gene TRBJ2-3; D is unresolved. The CDR3 length is 16 residues. With 5 bases removed from V and 0 bases from J, the gap between germline ends came to 15 bases. Per germline, CDR1 MGHRA and CDR2 YSYEKL. The CDR3 DNA is TGCGCCAGCAGCACTCCCCTACTGTCTAGCACAGATACGCAGTATTTT. It yields the protein CASSTPLLSSTDTQYF.

This chain uses TRBV5-1 with TRBJ2-3, with 12 bases identical to TRBD2. CDR3 length equals 16 residues. Germline V gene data show CDR1 as SGHRS and CDR2 as YFSETQ. V was clipped by 4 bases and J by 2 bases; unmatched bases: 5. CDR3 region: CASSPGLAGYTDTQYF. CDR3 nucleotide sequence: TGCGCCAGCAGCCCGGGACTAGCGGGCTACACAGATACGCAGTATTTT.

The J gene is TRBJ2-1, the V gene TRBV19; D may be TRBD2 (6 bases). The V end was cut by 5 bases, the J end by 11 bases, with 10 bases between. Germline CDR1 reads LNHDA; CDR2 reads SQIVND (reference sequence). This CDR3 region has 11 residues. CDR3 DNA sequence: TGTGCCAGTAGTGCGGGACTCCAGCAGTTCTTC. As protein: CASSAGLQQFF. The full variable domain, rest sourced from reference TRBV19 and TRBJ2-1, is DGGITQSPKYLFRKEGQNVTLSCEQNLNHDAMYWYRQDPGQGLRLIYYSQIVNDFQKGDIAEGYSVSREKKESFPLTVTSAQKNPTAFYLCASSAGLQQFFGPGTRLTVL.

Written as DNA, the CDR3 is TGTGCCAGCAGTTACCCTCATCGGGGATACTACGAGCAGTACTTC. Translated, it gives CASSYPHRGYYEQYF. The chain combines TRBV6-5 with TRBJ2-7; TRBD2 might be the D (5 bases). The ends were cut back, 2 bases at V and 3 bases at J, with 14 bases in the middle. The CDR3 is 15 residues long. Germline V lookup: CDR1 MNHEY, CDR2 SVGAGI.

This clone has only one observation. CDR3 protein: CASSLLRGSGTDTQYF. CDR3 nucleotides: TGTGCCAGCAGCTTACTGAGAGGTAGCGGCACAGATACGCAGTATTTT. The chain carries TRBV7-9 and TRBJ2-3; TRBD2 might be the D (5 bases). The CDR3 is made up of 16 amino acids. Trimming removed 2 bases at V and 1 base at J, with 13 bases between. CDR1 is SEHNR, CDR2 FQNEAQ, per germline (reference sequence).

V and J are TRBV11-1 and TRBJ2-7; 7 bases are a match to TRBD1. Germline CDR1 is SGHAT and CDR2 is FQDESV (reference sequence). The CDR3 is 12 residues long. After removal of 5 bases from V and 6 bases from J, the junction contained 4 bases not matched to a gene. CDR3 amino acids: CASSTGVGEQYF. As DNA, the CDR3 is TGTGCCAGCAGCACAGGGGTCGGCGAGCAGTACTTC.

The gene calls are TRBV6-2 or TRBV6-3 and TRBJ1-6, with D possibly TRBD1 on 5 matching bases. The CDR3 loop spans 14 amino acids. The V end lost 5 bases, the J end lost 5 bases, and 10 bases lay between the germline ends. Germline lookup yields CDR1 MNHEY and CDR2 SVGEGT. As DNA, the CDR3 is TGTGCCAGCAGTCGACAGCCTGATAATTCACCCCTCCACTTT. Its protein product is CASSRQPDNSPLHF.

J is TRBJ2-5 and V is TRBV13, with D possibly being TRBD2 (6 bases). This CDR3 has 16 residues. V lost 4 bases and J lost 2, with 17 bases in between. CDR1 and CDR2 (germline): PRHDT, FYEKMQ (reference sequence). As DNA, the CDR3 is TGTGCCAGCAGCTCGGCGGGGCTGCTTGAACAAGAGACCCAGTACTTC. Amino acid sequence: CASSSAGLLEQETQYF.

The rearrangement links TRBV5-6 to TRBJ1-4; D possibly corresponds to TRBD1 (6 bases). V was pared by 0 bases and J by 3 bases, with 12 bases between. The CDR3 covers 16 residues. Per the germline V gene, CDR1 is SGHDT and CDR2 is YYEEEE. CDR3 sequence: CASSLALQGPNEKLFF. As DNA, the CDR3 is TGTGCCAGCAGCTTGGCTCTGCAGGGGCCTAATGAAAAACTGTTTTTT.

The chain combines TRBV4-1 with TRBJ1-5, with D maybe TRBD1 (5 bases). The CDR3 has 16 residues. Trimming removed 5 bases from V and 0 bases from J, with 14 bases in between. CDR1 is MGHRA, CDR2 YSYEKL, per germline. The CDR3 here is CASSVRDLGSNQPQHF. CDR3 bases: TGCGCCAGCAGCGTCCGGGACTTGGGTAGCAATCAGCCCCAGCATTTT.

The rearrangement joins TRBV16 to TRBJ2-1; 8 nucleotides agree with TRBD2. The V segment lost 1 base and the J segment 7 bases; nucleotides outside the gene matches: 9. CDR1 is KGHSY, CDR2 FQNENV, per germline. The CDR3 has 16 amino acids. The CDR3: CASSQWTSRIENEQFF. Written as DNA, the CDR3 is TGTGCCAGCAGCCAATGGACTAGCAGGATTGAGAATGAGCAGTTCTTC.

The rearrangement joins TRBV2 to TRBJ2-1, with D perhaps TRBD2 (6 bases). The CDR3 spans 15 residues. Per germline, CDR1 SNHLY and CDR2 FYNNEI. The germline V and J ends were trimmed by 6 bases and 7 bases, with 19 bases remaining between them. The CDR3 region is CASSVGHGRGNEQFF. DNA of the CDR3: TGTGCCAGCAGCGTAGGACATGGCCGGGGGAATGAGCAGTTCTTC. Full variable domain (rest looked up from reference TRBV2 and TRBJ2-1): EPEVTQTPSHQVTQMGQEVILRCVPISNHLYFYWYRQILGQKVEFLVSFYNNEISEKSEIFDDQFSVERPDGSNFTLKIRSTKLEDSAMYFCASSVGHGRGNEQFFGPGTRLTVL.

The chain joins TRBV28 to TRBJ2-1; 7 nucleotides match TRBD1. Looked up from germline, CDR1 is MDHEN and CDR2 is SYDVKM. The CDR3 is 16 residues long. V lost 2 bases, J lost 4 bases, and 8 bases stayed unmatched. The CDR3 region has the DNA TGTGCCAGCAGTTTAACCGGGACAGAGAATTACAATGAGCAGTTCTTC. As protein: CASSLTGTENYNEQFF.

This clone is a singleton in its sample. The chain joins TRBV13 to TRBJ2-2; 9 bases map to TRBD1. The CDR3 runs 16 residues. Germline-derived CDR1 and CDR2 are PRHDT and FYEKMQ (reference sequence). With 2 bases clipped from V and 4 bases from J, the junction kept 5 bases outside the gene matches. The CDR3 DNA reads as TGTGCCAGCAGCTTACGGACAGGGGCTTTCACCGGGGAGCTGTTTTTT. It encodes CASSLRTGAFTGELFF. The variable domain in full, completed from reference TRBV13 and TRBJ2-2, reads AAGVIQSPRHLIKEKRETATLKCYPIPRHDTVYWYQQGPGQDPQFLISFYEKMQSDKGSIPDRFSAQQFSDYHSELNMSSLELGDSALYFCASSLRTGAFTGELFFGEGSRLTVL.

The rearrangement uses TRBV2 and TRBJ2-2, with TRBD2 matching 9 bases. CDR3 length: 16 amino acids. V gave up 10 bases and J gave up 2 bases; unmatched junction bases: 11. Per the germline V gene, CDR1 is SNHLY and CDR2 is FYNNEI. The CDR3 loop is CATSGRRGGNTGELFF. DNA for the CDR3: TGTGCCACCTCAGGTCGGCGGGGGGGAAACACCGGGGAGCTGTTTTTT.

The gene calls are TRBV6-5 and TRBJ2-6; TRBD2 might be the D (5 bases). The CDR3 loop spans 15 amino acids. V was trimmed by 3 bases and J by 1 base, leaving 7 bases between them. CDR1 and CDR2 from the germline V gene are MNHEY and SVGAGI. The CDR3 coding sequence is TGTGCCAGCAGTTATGGAGGTTCTGGGGCCAACGTCCTGACTTTC. It encodes CASSYGGSGANVLTF.